These 20 T cell receptor beta chains came from one sample sequenced in a study of shared clonotypes between healthy human individuals. Sequencing used immunoSEQ multiplex PCR; TCRdb keeps in-frame clones, though not all of them. This repertoire shows approximately 2.1 million clones, 85% to 95% found once; its top ten account for approximately 0.4%. Sequenced material: naive CD4+ T cells from PBMCs. Noted subset: CD45RA+ positively selected. Receptor source: a man aged 18 to 29 in good health. Some clones in this sample may be carry-over from other donors' samples.

This sequence joins TRBV6-5 and TRBJ1-2; possibly TRBD1 for D (6 bases). Germline V gene lookup returns CDR1 MNHEY and CDR2 SVGAGI. The CDR3 covers 14 residues. Trimming took off 10 bases at V and 7 bases at J, with 22 bases between the two ends. The CDR3 nucleotides read TGTGCCACCCTGGATGGGGGCGCCGGGGGTGGCTACACCTTC. It yields the protein CATLDGGAGGGYTF.

The chain carries TRBV29-1 and TRBJ2-7, with TRBD1 matching over 10 bases. After removal of 4 bases from V and 3 bases from J, the junction contained 9 bases not matched to a gene. The CDR3 length is 15 residues. The germline CDR1 and CDR2 sequences are SQVTM and ANQGSEA. DNA of the CDR3: TGCAGCGTTGGGGCCGGGGGACAGGGGTTCTACGAGCAGTACTTC. Its translation is CSVGAGGQGFYEQYF.

The CDR3 DNA is TGCGCCAGCAGCTCGGTAGGCGGGGGCACTGAAGCTTTCTTT. It codes for CASSSVGGGTEAFF. The chain carries TRBV5-1 and TRBJ1-1; a possible D gene is TRBD1 (5 bases). Germline V gives CDR1 SGHRS, CDR2 YFSETQ. The germline V and J ends were trimmed by 3 bases and 4 bases, with 13 bases remaining between them. The CDR3 has 14 amino acids.

V usage is TRBV4-3 and J usage is TRBJ2-1, with D perhaps matching TRBD2 (5 bases). This CDR3 is 14 amino acids long. In germline, CDR1 is LGHNA, CDR2 YSLEER. With 1 base removed from V and 10 bases from J, the gap between germline ends came to 14 bases. In DNA, the CDR3 is TGCGCCAGCAGCCAAGTACAAGCGGTAAGAGAGCAGTTCTTC. Translation gives CASSQVQAVREQFF.

The chain links TRBV7-3 to TRBJ2-5; TRBD1 matches at 12 bases. The CDR3 contains 16 residues. V dropped 3 bases and J dropped 5; count of bases not matched to a gene: 7. CDR1 and CDR2 (germline): SGHTA, FQGTGA. The CDR3 region is CASSFTRDRGLETQYF. DNA of the CDR3: TGTGCCAGCAGCTTTACTCGGGACAGGGGGCTGGAGACCCAGTACTTC.

The V and J genes are TRBV7-2 and TRBJ2-3; no clear D gene. Germline V CDR1 and CDR2: SGHTA, FQGNSA. V was pared by 2 bases and J by 5 bases, with 14 bases between. The CDR3 runs 15 residues. The CDR3 protein is CASSLFSSRLDTQYF. CDR3 nucleotides: TGTGCCAGCAGCTTATTTTCTTCACGGTTAGATACGCAGTATTTT.

CDR3 DNA sequence: TGTGCCAGCTCCCCGACCGGGACAGGGCACGCCGGCGGGGAGACCCAGTACTTC. Translation gives CASSPTGTGHAGGETQYF. This rearrangement joins TRBV18 to TRBJ2-5; 9 nucleotides align to TRBD1. V shed 6 bases, J shed 5 bases, and the junction held 19 bases outside the gene matches. Germline CDR1 reads KGHSH; CDR2 reads LQKENI. The CDR3 totals 18 residues.

The chain uses TRBV6-5 and TRBJ1-1, with D perhaps TRBD1 (5 bases). With 5 bases removed from V and 10 bases from J, the gap between germline ends came to 17 bases. Germline assignment: CDR1 MNHEY and CDR2 SVGAGI. The CDR3 runs to 13 residues. CDR3 in DNA: TGTGCCAGCAGTCCTCTTACGGGGCGAGTAGCTTTCTTT. Residues: CASSPLTGRVAFF.

The CDR3 loop reads CASSLQTSGSTDTQYF. The CDR3 DNA reads TGCGCCAGCAGCTTACAGACTAGCGGGAGCACAGATACGCAGTATTTT. The chain links TRBV5-1 to TRBJ2-3; 10 bases map to TRBD2. CDR1 and CDR2 (germline): SGHRS, YFSETQ. J gave up 0 bases and V 2 bases, and 3 bases lay outside the gene matches. The CDR3 totals 16 residues. The variable domain in full, with the rest retrieved from reference TRBV5-1 and TRBJ2-3, is KAGVTQTPRYLIKTRGQQVTLSCSPISGHRSVSWYQQTPGQGLQFLFEYFSETQRNKGNFPGRFSGRQFSNSRSEMNVSTLELGDSALYLCASSLQTSGSTDTQYFGPGTRLTVL.

In regard to this clone: Germline is not matched at one junction end, which may reflect a read error. This CDR3 is also generated by other DNA sequences in the sample. The genes are TRBV7-9 and TRBJ1-1, with unresolved D. The CDR3 totals 13 residues. CDR1 and CDR2 (germline): SEHNR, FQNEAQ (reference sequence). The CDR3, as DNA: TGTGCCAGCAGCTTAGGTAGGAACACTGAGGCTTTCTTT. Encoded protein: CASSLGRNTEAFF.

This chain joins TRBV28 and TRBJ2-5; 10 bases fit TRBD1. The CDR3 covers 15 residues. The V segment lost 5 bases and the J segment 4 bases; nucleotides outside the gene matches: 7. CDR1 MDHEN and CDR2 SYDVKM come from the germline V gene. In DNA form, the CDR3 reads TGTGCCAGCAGTGTGGGGACAGGGGTTTTAGAGACCCAGTACTTC. This encodes CASSVGTGVLETQYF.

The chain employs TRBV2 and TRBJ1-2, with a possible D match to TRBD1 (5 bases). V dropped 2 bases and J dropped 4 bases, with 8 bases sitting between them. Germline values: CDR1 SNHLY, CDR2 FYNNEI. The CDR3 runs to 13 residues. CDR3 coding DNA: TGTGCCAGCAGTGAACGGGGGAGCTATGGCTACACCTTC. This encodes CASSERGSYGYTF.

J is TRBJ2-1 and V is TRBV6-5, with D perhaps matching TRBD1 (5 bases). Germline V gene sequence: CDR1 MNHEY, CDR2 SVGAGI. CDR3 length: 10 amino acids. The ends were cut back, 8 bases at V and 10 bases at J, with 9 bases in the middle. CDR3 sequence reads: CASGAGEQFF. In DNA, the CDR3 is TGTGCCAGCGGGGCCGGAGAGCAGTTCTTC.

Worth noting for this clone: The same CDR3 also results from other DNA sequences found in this sample. The chain joins TRBV18 to TRBJ2-2, with a weak D call TRBD1 (5 bases). CDR1 KGHSH and CDR2 LQKENI come from the germline V gene. V was cut by 3 bases and J by 6 bases, with 11 bases left in between. This CDR3 has 14 amino acids. The CDR3 spells CASSPLQGPGELFF. For the CDR3, the DNA is TGTGCCAGCTCACCTCTCCAGGGCCCCGGGGAGCTGTTTTTT.

Only a few counts were recorded for this clone. The chain links TRBV6-1 to TRBJ1-1; 7 positions match TRBD1. Germline CDR1 is MNHNS and CDR2 is SASEGT. The CDR3 spans 13 residues. J lost 4 bases, V lost 8 bases, and 7 bases had no gene match. The CDR3 sequence is CASLQGFTTEAFF. DNA for the CDR3: TGTGCCAGCTTACAGGGGTTTACCACTGAAGCTTTCTTT.

The chain joins TRBV9 to TRBJ1-3; D uncertain. The germline V gene has CDR1 SGDLS and CDR2 YYNGEE. Trimming removed 0 bases at V and 2 bases at J, with 9 bases between. The CDR3 is 15 amino acids. CDR3 nucleotide sequence: TGTGCCAGCAGCGTAGAGCAGTGGCCTGGAAACACCATATATTTT. It is translated as CASSVEQWPGNTIYF.

CDR3 DNA sequence: TGTGCCAGCAGCCGTTCTTCCGGGACTACTGCAGGGGAGCAGTACTTC. As protein: CASSRSSGTTAGEQYF. The chain links TRBV11-3 to TRBJ2-7; TRBD2 aligns across 7 bases. Unmatched junction bases numbered 17, after V lost 5 bases and J lost 7 bases. The germline CDR1 and CDR2 sequences are SGHNT and YENEEA. The CDR3 is 16 residues long.

This sequence joins TRBV28 and TRBJ1-1; D ambiguous. CDR3 length equals 17 residues. CDR1 is MDHEN and CDR2 is SYDVKM in the germline V gene. V was cut by 2 bases and J by 7 bases, with 23 bases left in between. The CDR3 here is CASSLPPNPFRSSEAFF. The DNA of the CDR3 is TGTGCCAGCAGTTTACCGCCCAACCCGTTCCGTAGTAGTGAAGCTTTCTTT. Drawing the rest from reference TRBV28 and TRBJ1-1, the complete variable domain is DVKVTQSSRYLVKRTGEKVFLECVQDMDHENMFWYRQDPGLGLRLIYFSYDVKMKEKGDIPEGYSVSREKKERFSLILESASTNQTSMYLCASSLPPNPFRSSEAFFGQGTRLTVV.

This chain uses TRBV5-1 with TRBJ1-4; maybe TRBD1 (6 bases). Germline V gene sequence: CDR1 SGHRS, CDR2 YFSETQ. Trimming took 0 bases from V and 8 from J, leaving 11 bases between them. This CDR3 has 14 amino acids. The CDR3 DNA sequence: TGCGCCAGCAGCTTGGCGGGGGCGAGGGAAAAACTGTTTTTT. Its protein product is CASSLAGAREKLFF.

CDR3 nucleotides: TGTGCCAGCAGTTTAAATCGGGTCTCGGAGCAGTACTTC. Its translation: CASSLNRVSEQYF. This chain connects TRBV28 to TRBJ2-7; D is unclear. Germline V lookup: CDR1 MDHEN, CDR2 SYDVKM. Trimming removed 2 bases at V and 7 bases at J, with 12 bases between. The CDR3 is 13 amino acids.